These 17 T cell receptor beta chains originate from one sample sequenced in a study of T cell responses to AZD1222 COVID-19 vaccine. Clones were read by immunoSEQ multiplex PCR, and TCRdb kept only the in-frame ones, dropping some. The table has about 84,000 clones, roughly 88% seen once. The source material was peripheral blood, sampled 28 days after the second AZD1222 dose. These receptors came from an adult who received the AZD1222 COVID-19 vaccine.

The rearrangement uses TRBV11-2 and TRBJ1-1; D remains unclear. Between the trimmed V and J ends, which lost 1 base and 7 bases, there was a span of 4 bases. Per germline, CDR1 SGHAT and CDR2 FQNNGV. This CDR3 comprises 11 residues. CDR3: CASSLGGEAFF. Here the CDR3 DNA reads TGTGCCAGCAGCTTAGGCGGTGAAGCTTTCTTT.

The DNA of the CDR3 is TGTGCCAGCAGCGTAGAGTCAGGACGCTCTGGAAACACCATATATTTT. The encoded protein is CASSVESGRSGNTIYF. V is TRBV9 and J is TRBJ1-3; D remains unclear. The CDR3 spans 16 residues. V lost 0 bases and J 0 bases, leaving 10 bases between the germline ends. Germline CDR1 and CDR2: SGDLS and YYNGEE.

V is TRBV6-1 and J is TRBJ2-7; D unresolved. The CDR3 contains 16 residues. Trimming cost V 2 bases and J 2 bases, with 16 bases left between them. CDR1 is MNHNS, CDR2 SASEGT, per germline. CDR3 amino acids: CASSETITSPAYEQYV. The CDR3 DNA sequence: TGTGCCAGCAGTGAAACGATTACATCACCAGCCTACGAGCAGTACGTC.

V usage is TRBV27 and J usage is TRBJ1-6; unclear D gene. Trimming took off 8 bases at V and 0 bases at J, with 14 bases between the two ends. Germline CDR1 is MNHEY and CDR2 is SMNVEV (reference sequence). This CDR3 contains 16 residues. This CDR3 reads CASQPAGSSYNSPLHF. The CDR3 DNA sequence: TGTGCCAGCCAACCCGCAGGCAGCTCCTATAATTCACCCCTCCACTTT.

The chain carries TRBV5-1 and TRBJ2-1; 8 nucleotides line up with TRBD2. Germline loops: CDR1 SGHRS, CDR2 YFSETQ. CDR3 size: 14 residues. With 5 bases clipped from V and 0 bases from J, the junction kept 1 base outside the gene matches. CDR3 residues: CASRSGSSYNEQFF. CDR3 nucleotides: TGCGCCAGCAGAAGCGGGAGCTCCTACAATGAGCAGTTCTTC. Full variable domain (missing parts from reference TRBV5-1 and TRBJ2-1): KAGVTQTPRYLIKTRGQQVTLSCSPISGHRSVSWYQQTPGQGLQFLFEYFSETQRNKGNFPGRFSGRQFSNSRSEMNVSTLELGDSALYLCASRSGSSYNEQFFGPGTRLTVL.

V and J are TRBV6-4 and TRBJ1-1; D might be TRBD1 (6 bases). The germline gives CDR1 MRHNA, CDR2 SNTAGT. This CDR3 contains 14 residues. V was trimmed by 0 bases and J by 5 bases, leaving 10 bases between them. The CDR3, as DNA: TGTGCCAGCAGTGACTCGAGCAGGGGTACTGAAGCTTTCTTT. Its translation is CASSDSSRGTEAFF.

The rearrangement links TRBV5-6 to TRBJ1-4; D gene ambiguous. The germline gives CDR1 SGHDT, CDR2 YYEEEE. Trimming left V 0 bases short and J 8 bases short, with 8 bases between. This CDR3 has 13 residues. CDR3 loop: CASSLAGGEKLFF. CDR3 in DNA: TGTGCCAGCAGCTTGGCGGGAGGCGAAAAACTGTTTTTT.

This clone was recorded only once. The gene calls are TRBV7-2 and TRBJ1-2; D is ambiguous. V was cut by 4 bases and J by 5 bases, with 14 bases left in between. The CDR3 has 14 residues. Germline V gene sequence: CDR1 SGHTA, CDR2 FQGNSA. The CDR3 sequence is CASSSDAPWYGYTF. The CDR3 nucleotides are TGTGCCAGCAGCTCAGACGCCCCCTGGTATGGCTACACCTTC.

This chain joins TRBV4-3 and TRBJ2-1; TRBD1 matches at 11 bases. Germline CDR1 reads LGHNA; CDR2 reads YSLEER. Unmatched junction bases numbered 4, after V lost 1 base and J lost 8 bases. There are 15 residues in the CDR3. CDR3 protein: CASSQAGTGGDEQFF. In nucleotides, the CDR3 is TGCGCCAGCAGCCAAGCCGGGACAGGGGGAGATGAGCAGTTCTTC.

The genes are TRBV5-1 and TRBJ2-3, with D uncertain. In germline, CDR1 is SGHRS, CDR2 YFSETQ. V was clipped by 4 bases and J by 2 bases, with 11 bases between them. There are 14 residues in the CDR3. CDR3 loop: CASSPGETTDTQYF. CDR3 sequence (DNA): TGCGCCAGCAGCCCGGGCGAGACCACAGATACGCAGTATTTT.

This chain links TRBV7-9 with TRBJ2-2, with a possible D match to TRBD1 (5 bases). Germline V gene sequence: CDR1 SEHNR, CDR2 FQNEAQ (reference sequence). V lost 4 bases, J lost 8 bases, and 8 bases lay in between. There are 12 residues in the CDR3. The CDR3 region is CASSSRTGELFF. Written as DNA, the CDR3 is TGTGCCAGCAGCTCAAGGACAGGGGAGCTGTTTTTT.

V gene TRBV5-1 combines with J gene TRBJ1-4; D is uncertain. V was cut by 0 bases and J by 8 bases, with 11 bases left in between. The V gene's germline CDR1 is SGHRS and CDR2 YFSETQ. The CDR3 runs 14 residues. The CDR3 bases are TGCGCCAGCAGCTTGGCACAGTTGGGGGAAAAACTGTTTTTT. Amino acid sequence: CASSLAQLGEKLFF.

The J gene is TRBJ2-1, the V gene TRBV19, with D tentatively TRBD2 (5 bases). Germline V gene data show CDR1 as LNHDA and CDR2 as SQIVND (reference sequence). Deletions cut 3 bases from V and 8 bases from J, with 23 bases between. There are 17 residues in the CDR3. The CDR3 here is CASSIGYVGVYGDEQFF. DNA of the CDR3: TGTGCCAGTAGTATTGGATACGTCGGGGTGTATGGAGATGAGCAGTTCTTC.

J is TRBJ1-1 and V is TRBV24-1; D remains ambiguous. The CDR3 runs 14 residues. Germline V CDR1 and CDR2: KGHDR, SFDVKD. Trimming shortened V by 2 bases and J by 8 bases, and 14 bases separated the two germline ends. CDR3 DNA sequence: TGTGCCACCAGTGATTCCAGCAGGTCCCCCGAAGCTTTCTTT. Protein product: CATSDSSRSPEAFF.

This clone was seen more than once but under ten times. The CDR3 here is CASKGGLAGVYEQFF. The CDR3 nucleotides read TGTGCCAGCAAGGGGGGACTAGCGGGAGTCTATGAGCAGTTCTTC. The gene calls are TRBV2 and TRBJ2-1, with 14 bases lining up with TRBD2. This CDR3 spans 15 amino acids. Losses at the gene ends were 7 bases for V and 8 bases for J; bases not matched to a gene: 7. Per germline, CDR1 SNHLY and CDR2 FYNNEI.

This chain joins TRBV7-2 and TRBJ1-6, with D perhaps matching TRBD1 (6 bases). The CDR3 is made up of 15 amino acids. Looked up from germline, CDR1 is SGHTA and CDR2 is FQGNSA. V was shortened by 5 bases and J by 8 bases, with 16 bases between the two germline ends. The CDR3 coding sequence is TGTGCCAGCAGCCCGGGACTTGGGGGGCATTCACCCCTCCACTTT. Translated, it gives CASSPGLGGHSPLHF.

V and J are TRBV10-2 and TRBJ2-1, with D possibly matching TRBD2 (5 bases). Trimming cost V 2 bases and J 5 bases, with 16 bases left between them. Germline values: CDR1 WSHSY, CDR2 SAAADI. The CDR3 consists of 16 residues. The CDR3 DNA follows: TGCGCCAGCAGTGAGCGTGGCCTATTCGGGGACAATGAGCAGTTCTTC. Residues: CASSERGLFGDNEQFF.